This T cell receptor (beta chain) is from a study of blood T cell repertoires in COVID-19 (dated by TCRdb to 2020 to 2021). General notes on the study: Samples covering the acute and convalescent phases of COVID-19 were provided by collaborators in the United States, Italy and Spain. Samples were obtained from the ongoing ImmuneRACE study (first 160 participants) and from over 1,000 subjects provided by 6 global collaborators. A freely available public database, intended as a resource for researchers studying the immune response to SARS-CoV-2, is where the repertoires were released. The dataset comprised deeply sampled blood TCRbeta repertoires from subjects exposed to, actively infected with, or recovered from COVID-19. Sample metadata almost always included a de-identified subject ID, COVID-19 status, age in years and sex. The material from the prospective study consisted of cDNA or gDNA derived from T cells, B-cell-depleted T cells, or PBMCs. Where available, HLA class I and class II types were obtained from metadata supplied by the sample provider rather than from assay-based typing. Study-wide conclusions, independent of this receptor: How much clinical and demographic metadata was included differed by source and by participant, and the metadata was provided uncurated.

Participants in the prospective study were enrolled through a virtual design, were aged roughly 18 to 100 years, and lived in some 24 United States geographic areas. To assign participants to cohorts, the prospective study relied on clinical history that participants themselves reported in a screening survey and a study questionnaire. Recovered participants in ImmuneRACE Cohort 3 were defined as having two consecutive negative NP/OP PCR tests, clearance from a healthcare professional, or resolution of symptoms. In the prospective study, whole blood, serum and a nasopharyngeal or oropharyngeal swab were collected from each participant by mobile phlebotomists. Prospective study participants could optionally give additional blood draws and questionnaires over an approximately 2-month period. Blood samples from the prospective study were shipped frozen or at room temperature prior to DNA extraction.

For this clone: Its antigen remains undetermined. Base qualities are not provided; no much larger clone lies one nucleotide away.

TCRbeta CDR3 regions were amplified from genomic DNA using the immunoSEQ Assay, a bias-controlled multiplex PCR. In the authors' own workflow: Nucleated cell counts per sample were estimated from amplification of reference gene primers within the assay. Sequence reads were collapsed and filtered to measure the absolute abundance of every unique TCRbeta CDR3 rearrangement. Productive Simpson clonality was computed per sample as the square root of Simpson's diversity index over productive rearrangements. Not all clones reach the TCRdb copy of this immuneACCESS table, which keeps in-frame sequences only. Checked studies attribute under half of the gap to unresolved V genes and leave the rest unexplained. For V, J and clone size, that table is used; D and trimming come from the DNA. Here the sample has some 180,000 clones; more than 80% occur a single time. Of the sample, around 6.2% is held by the ten largest clones.

The clonotype comes from a man aged 40-50 years who had recovered from COVID-19. Sequenced sample: PBMCs or T cells enriched from blood (not recorded which).

The DNA is as follows: TGTGCCAGCAGCACTAACAAGAACACTGAAGCTTTCTTT. Translated, this is CASSTNKNTEAFF. The rearrangement joined TRBV9 to TRBJ1-1; the D gene cannot be resolved reliably. Per the germline V gene, SGDLS is the CDR1 and YYNGEE is the CDR2. V loses 4 bases, J loses 1 base, and the germline ends lie 8 bases apart. CDR3 length: 13 amino acids, cysteine to phenylalanine. The read is trimmed to its CDR3 DNA, 39 bases read in frame from base 1.